The sequence of this TCR beta chain was determined in a study of Ad26.COV2.S vaccination and SARS-CoV-2 variants (dated by TCRdb to about 2021). Notes on the research overall: Vaccine-arm donors came from COV1001, a multicentre, randomized, double-blind, placebo-controlled phase I-IIa trial of Ad26.COV2.S in healthy adults. TCRbeta repertoire sequencing was used to assess the specificity and breadth of SARS-CoV-2-reactive T cell receptors after Ad26.COV2.S vaccination. Investigators did not know the trial group allocation while performing experiments and assessing outcomes. Trial participants were randomized into five groups of five, in which low-dose or high-dose Ad26.COV2.S was given once or twice, or placebo was given on both occasions. A total of around 32 samples were included in the TCR-sequenced set, comprising 19 Ad26.COV2.S vaccine recipients, 5 placebo recipients and 8 SARS-CoV-2 convalescent individuals. Ad26.COV2.S was administered intramuscularly at a dose of 5x10^10 or 1x10^11 viral particles, either as one shot or as two shots given 56 days apart.

Study-level results and caveats: The authors noted that total T cell responses may have been underestimated by the TCR breadth and depth analyses. The study lacked the statistical power to compare responses across vaccine doses or regimens. After vaccination, spike-specific CD8+ and CD4+ T cell responses were reported to show substantial breadth. Non-spike TCR breadth was comparable between vaccine and placebo recipients, consistent with the vaccine containing only spike. Higher spike-specific TCR breadth was observed in Ad26.COV2.S recipients than in placebo recipients (P = 0.0014).

The sample's treatment or condition label is to be understood as: around 19 received Ad26.COV2.S at low or high dose, single or two shots; about five received placebo; per-sample allocation not given. Repertoires of vaccine and placebo recipients were sequenced from samples collected on day 63 after the first injection. In Cohort 1b, 25 or so adults aged 18-55 years were enrolled at a single site in Boston, USA, between 29 July and 7 August 2020. Ad26.COV2.S consisted of a replication-incompetent adenovirus type 26 vector by which a prefusion-stabilized SARS-CoV-2 spike protein from the original Wuhan strain was expressed. Comments on this clone: What this receptor recognizes is not known. Base qualities were left out, and no much larger clone turns up one base away.

CDR1 and CDR2, looked up from the germline V gene, are SGHDN and FVKESK. V lost 3 bases and J lost 6 bases; the stretch between them is 13 bases long. Its CDR3 holds 14 amino acids, cysteine through phenylalanine. Of the read, only the CDR3 DNA is kept; its 42 bases are in frame from base 1. The immunoSEQ Assay was used to sequence TCRbeta CDR3 regions. After extraction, genomic DNA underwent amplification by bias-controlled multiplex PCR, followed by high-throughput sequencing. In the original analysis: To quantify the absolute abundance of every unique TCRbeta CDR3 region, sequences were collapsed and filtered. T cell fraction was estimated by normalizing TCRbeta template counts to usable DNA, which was measured by amplifying reference genes present in all nucleated cells. Repertoire TCRs were annotated as SARS-CoV-2-specific by exact matching of V gene, CDR3 amino acid sequence and J gene to a known reactive TCR set. The reference SARS-CoV-2 TCR set was obtained from MIRA and was filtered for enrichment in COVID-19-positive ImmuneCODE repertoires, whereby public or cross-reactive TCRs were removed. Using the MIRA antigens, annotated TCRs were further analysed by specific ORF or by position within an ORF. Breadth was defined as annotated unique rearrangements over total unique productive rearrangements; depth was the summed frequency of those rearrangements. Two-sided Wilcoxon rank-sum tests were applied when comparing TCR breadth between groups. TCRdb stores this immuneACCESS table with in-frame sequences only. Part of the clones is absent; in the studies checked, under half of the shortfall reflects unresolved V genes, and no reason is known for the rest. D and trimming were read from the DNA, whereas the V and J calls and clone size are those reported in that table. For this sample the table gives about 480,000 clones, of which 87% were detected only once. The ten largest make up around 13% of the sample.

The sequence is built from TRBV14 and TRBJ2-3; the D region is possibly TRBD1 or TRBD2, each matching across 5 bases. The clonotype originates from a person aged 18-65 years who received the Ad26.COV2.S COVID-19 vaccine or a placebo. Sequenced here: peripheral blood, sampled in a trial of Ad26.COV2.S vaccine versus placebo. The bases are TGTGCCAGCAGCCATGAGGGGCGTGGGGATACGCAGTATTTT. This is translated as CASSHEGRGDTQYF.